The 29 T cell receptor beta chains in this list originate from one sample, sequenced in a study of T-cell memory formation after mild COVID-19. Using its own MiXCR run on the 5' RACE reads, TCRdb lists one record per CDR3 protein. The sample lists 250,000 to 350,000 distinct CDR3 sequences, about 15% seen once, with 22% in the top ten. The specimen was PBMCs or a T cell subset sorted from them (not recorded which). Receptors were obtained from a man aged 18-30 years who had mild COVID-19 (a few samples of this study predate the infection). Cell type and time point are not known.

This clonotype was counted a few times. The CDR3 DNA reads TGTGCCAGCAGTATAGACAGGGGGCGGAATGAAGCTTTCTTT. Translated, it gives CASSIDRGRNEAFF. The chain has TRBV7-2 and TRBJ1-1; TRBD1 matches 10 bases. The CDR3 is 14 residues long. CDR1 SGHTA and CDR2 FQGNSA come from the germline V gene. Trimming cost V 6 bases and J 7 bases; bases outside gene matches: 8.

The table lists this clonotype with a few counts. The rearrangement joins TRBV20-1 to TRBJ2-3; D unresolved. The germline V gene encodes CDR1 DFQATT and CDR2 SNEGSKA (reference sequence). The CDR3 totals 11 residues. V was cut by 6 bases and J by 6 bases, with 10 bases left in between. CDR3 region: CSARNADTQYF. CDR3 DNA: TGCAGTGCACGGAACGCGGATACGCAGTATTTT.

This clonotype was seen only a few times. This sequence joins TRBV6-6 and TRBJ2-7, with TRBD1 identical over 7 bases. V lost 2 bases to trimming and J lost 7 bases; unmatched junction nucleotides: 8. The CDR3 consists of 14 residues. Per germline, CDR1 MNHNY and CDR2 SVGAGI (reference sequence). As DNA, the CDR3 is TGTGCCAGCAGTTACGGGGCACAGGGGTTGGAGCAGTACGTC. Translated, it gives CASSYGAQGLEQYV.

This clonotype was observed a handful of times. The gene calls are TRBV12-3 or TRBV12-4 and TRBJ2-2; TRBD1 might be the D (6 bases). The CDR3 sequence is 14 residues long. V was pared by 7 bases and J by 3 bases, with 12 bases between. DNA of the CDR3: TGTGCCAGCACGACAGGAGCGTACACCGGGGAGCTGTTTTTT. Protein product: CASTTGAYTGELFF.

This clonotype was seen a few times. Just one base apart from a much larger clone, this may be a read error. This chain joins TRBV5-1 and TRBJ2-1; a possible D gene is TRBD2 (5 bases). CDR1 and CDR2 from the germline V gene are SGHRS and YFSETQ. The CDR3 has 14 residues. V lost 0 bases and J lost 9, with 13 bases in between. The CDR3 loop reads CASSLGPVAGEQFF. DNA of the CDR3: TGCGCCAGCAGCTTGGGTCCTGTCGCGGGTGAGCAGTTCTTC.

This chain joins TRBV6-4 and TRBJ2-1; 8 bases agree with TRBD1. The junction had 8 bases not matched to a gene; V was cut back by 2 bases and J by 8 bases. The CDR3 contains 15 residues. The germline gives CDR1 MRHNA, CDR2 SNTAGT. CDR3 DNA sequence: TGTGCCAGCAGTGACGTTCACAGGGGGAATTATGAGCAGTTCTTC. Translating it yields CASSDVHRGNYEQFF.

The chain carries TRBV9 and TRBJ1-1; D is ambiguous. The CDR3 covers 14 residues. V lost 0 bases to trimming and J lost 1 base, with 7 bases between them. In germline, CDR1 is SGDLS, CDR2 YYNGEE. The CDR3 DNA follows: TGTGCCAGCAGCGTAGCTACGGGGAACACTGAAGCTTTCTTT. This gives the protein CASSVATGNTEAFF.

V gene TRBV10-3 combines with J gene TRBJ1-3; 7 nucleotides align to TRBD1. The CDR3 runs to 18 residues. CDR1 is ENHRY, CDR2 SYGVKD, per germline. Trimming cost V 3 bases and J 5 bases; bases outside gene matches: 16. CDR3 DNA sequence: TGTGCCATCAGTGAAGAGGGGGCAGTTCTAACGGGGCGAAACACCATATATTTT. It encodes CAISEEGAVLTGRNTIYF.

In this sample, this clonotype turned up a few times. V is TRBV6-5 and J is TRBJ1-2, with a possible D match to TRBD1 (5 bases). The CDR3 length is 13 residues. Germline CDR1 MNHEY, CDR2 SVGAGI. Trimming left V 2 bases short and J 7 bases short, with 11 bases between. Here the CDR3 reads CASSYAQGIGYTF. CDR3 DNA sequence: TGTGCCAGCAGTTACGCCCAGGGTATTGGCTACACCTTC.

This clonotype occurred a few times. The chain joins TRBV5-1 to TRBJ2-3; D not resolved. This CDR3 spans 15 amino acids. CDR1 is SGHRS, CDR2 YFSETQ, per germline. Deletions cut 4 bases from V and 3 bases from J, with 15 bases between. Written as DNA, the CDR3 is TGCGCCAGCAGCCTCTCTATAAGGGAAACAGATACGCAGTATTTT. Its protein is CASSLSIRETDTQYF.

This clonotype showed up many times. The DNA of the CDR3 is TGTGCCAGCAGCTGGGGGCCCAATACGCAGTATTTT. Encoded protein: CASSWGPNTQYF. The rearrangement joins TRBV7-9 to TRBJ2-3; D might be TRBD1 (6 bases). V was cut by 4 bases and J by 7 bases, with 9 bases left in between. The CDR3 runs to 12 residues. Per germline, CDR1 SEHNR and CDR2 FQNEAQ (reference sequence).

This rearrangement joins TRBV12-3 or TRBV12-4 to TRBJ2-5; D not certain. The CDR3 is 15 residues long. V was cut by 6 bases and J by 1 base, with 15 bases left in between. The CDR3 nucleotides read TGTGCCAGCAGCCCGGGCAGAGGACGCCAAGAGACCCAGTACTTC. Protein sequence: CASSPGRGRQETQYF.

The table lists this clonotype with a few counts. This chain joins TRBV7-3 and TRBJ2-5; 7 nucleotides agree with TRBD2. The CDR3 totals 14 residues. V trimming: 4 bases; J trimming: 5 bases; junction bases outside the gene matches: 7. The V gene's germline CDR1 is SGHTA and CDR2 FQGTGA. This CDR3 reads CASSSSSGGETQYF. The CDR3 bases are TGTGCCAGCAGCTCCTCTAGCGGAGGGGAGACCCAGTACTTC.

This clonotype was counted a few times. The J gene is TRBJ1-2, the V gene TRBV12-3 or TRBV12-4, with no clear D. The CDR3 is made up of 13 amino acids. V was trimmed by 5 bases and J by 4 bases, leaving 11 bases between them. The CDR3 bases are TGTGCCAGCAGTCCCGCGGGCCTCTATGGCTACACCTTC. The encoded protein is CASSPAGLYGYTF.

The V call is TRBV5-5, the J call TRBJ2-4, with D hard to call. Germline V gene data show CDR1 as SGHKS and CDR2 as YYEKEE (reference sequence). The CDR3 loop spans 14 amino acids. V lost 3 bases to trimming and J lost 0 bases, with 7 bases between them. The CDR3 here is CASSSVLAKNIQYF. As DNA, the CDR3 is TGTGCCAGCAGCTCCGTGCTAGCCAAAAACATTCAGTACTTC.

This clonotype was observed a handful of times. This sequence joins TRBV27 and TRBJ2-1; 7 nucleotides match TRBD2. Germline values: CDR1 MNHEY, CDR2 SMNVEV (reference sequence). This CDR3 region has 14 residues. V lost 6 bases to trimming and J lost 10 bases; unmatched junction nucleotides: 12. CDR3 nucleotides: TGTGCCAGCAGCATAGGGTCTAGCGGAAGGGAGCAGTTCTTC. It encodes CASSIGSSGREQFF.

The rearrangement joins TRBV4-2 to TRBJ1-2, with D possibly TRBD1 on 6 matching bases. This CDR3 spans 14 amino acids. The V end was cut by 2 bases, the J end by 6 bases, with 13 bases between. Germline V gene lookup returns CDR1 LGHNA and CDR2 YNFKEQ. In nucleotides, the CDR3 is TGTGCCAGCAGCCAAAGTCAGGGGCAAGATGGCTACACCTTC. The encoded protein is CASSQSQGQDGYTF.

This clonotype was counted ten times or more. The chain combines TRBV20-1 with TRBJ1-2; D remains ambiguous. V was pared by 0 bases and J by 0 bases, with 17 bases between. This CDR3 spans 17 amino acids. Germline loops: CDR1 DFQATT, CDR2 SNEGSKA (reference sequence). CDR3: CSARDRTIPLANYGYTF. DNA of the CDR3: TGCAGTGCTAGAGATCGGACCATACCCCTTGCTAACTATGGCTACACCTTC.

This clonotype has just a few counts. The chain carries TRBV30 and TRBJ1-2; D remains ambiguous. The V gene lost 0 bases and the J gene lost 2 bases, with 10 bases spanning the gap. CDR3 length equals 14 residues. CDR1 GTSNPN and CDR2 SVGIG come from the germline V gene (reference sequence). The CDR3 DNA reads as TGTGCCTGGAGTGTCCTTGGTATCAACTATGGCTACACCTTC. Its translation: CAWSVLGINYGYTF.

This clonotype was counted only a few times. The rearrangement uses TRBV20-1 and TRBJ1-5, with D hard to call. Germline V lookup: CDR1 DFQATT, CDR2 SNEGSKA (reference sequence). The CDR3 contains 15 residues. V lost 1 base and J 0 bases, leaving 10 bases between the germline ends. The chain's CDR3 is CSARGMENSNQPQHF. CDR3 nucleotides: TGCAGTGCTAGAGGTATGGAGAATAGCAATCAGCCCCAGCATTTT.

This clonotype was seen only a few times. The rearrangement joins TRBV5-6 to TRBJ2-2, with D possibly matching TRBD2 (5 bases). The CDR3 contains 15 residues. The V end lost 2 bases, the J end lost 0 bases, and 8 bases lay between the germline ends. Germline CDR1 is SGHDT and CDR2 is YYEEEE. CDR3 amino acids: CASSFGGPNTGELFF. In DNA, the CDR3 is TGTGCCAGCAGCTTTGGAGGTCCGAACACCGGGGAGCTGTTTTTT.

This clonotype showed up just a few times. The rearrangement links TRBV9 to TRBJ2-7, with 10 bases aligning to TRBD2. The junction had 4 bases not matched to a gene; V was cut back by 4 bases and J by 3 bases. The germline V gene encodes CDR1 SGDLS and CDR2 YYNGEE. The CDR3 spans 14 residues. CDR3 amino acids: CASSPGLADYEQYF. In nucleotides, the CDR3 is TGTGCCAGCAGCCCAGGACTAGCGGACTACGAGCAGTACTTC. Full variable domain (remainder filled in from reference TRBV9 and TRBJ2-7): DSGVTQTPKHLITATGQRVTLRCSPRSGDLSVYWYQQSLDQGLQFLIQYYNGEERAKGNILERFSAQQFPDLHSELNLSSLELGDSALYFCASSPGLADYEQYFGPGTRLTVT.

This clonotype showed up just a few times. The rearrangement joins TRBV12-3 or TRBV12-4 to TRBJ1-4; a weak D match, TRBD1 (5 bases). V lost 5 bases and J 8 bases, leaving 12 bases between the germline ends. The CDR3 consists of 13 residues. The CDR3 loop reads CASSPGQVEKLFF. The CDR3 DNA reads as TGTGCCAGCAGTCCGGGGCAGGTCGAAAAACTGTTTTTT.

This clonotype came up many times. V and J are TRBV5-1 and TRBJ2-5; D gene ambiguous. Germline V gene lookup returns CDR1 SGHRS and CDR2 YFSETQ. Trimming pared 2 bases from V and 3 bases from J, leaving 5 bases between. This CDR3 has 12 residues. CDR3 sequence (DNA): TGCGCCAGCAGCTTACTGGAAGAGACCCAGTACTTC. Amino acid sequence: CASSLLEETQYF.

This clonotype was found a few times. The V call is TRBV5-6, the J call TRBJ2-4; D possibly corresponds to TRBD2 (5 bases). The CDR3 extends over 14 amino acids. The V end was cut by 7 bases, the J end by 0 bases, with 11 bases between. CDR1 and CDR2 (germline): SGHDT, YYEEEE. CDR3 bases: TGTGCCAGCTATTTCAGCGGAGCCAAAAACATTCAGTACTTC. It codes for CASYFSGAKNIQYF.

J is TRBJ2-1 and V is TRBV5-1, with TRBD1 as a possible D gene (6 bases). The CDR3 contains 14 residues. CDR1 is SGHRS, CDR2 YFSETQ, per germline. Trimming took off 0 bases at V and 7 bases at J, with 11 bases between the two ends. Here the CDR3 DNA reads TGCGCCAGCAGCTTGGGCAGGGGTAGAAATGAGCAGTTCTTC. Encoded protein: CASSLGRGRNEQFF.

This clonotype was found a few times. The gene calls are TRBV11-2 and TRBJ2-3; D might be TRBD1 or TRBD2, each matching 5 bases. The CDR3 is 15 amino acids. V was pared by 0 bases and J by 5 bases, with 12 bases between. The germline CDR1 and CDR2 sequences are SGHAT and FQNNGV. The DNA for the CDR3 is TGTGCCAGCAGCTTAGAATGGGGGTGGAGAGATACGCAGTATTTT. Its protein product is CASSLEWGWRDTQYF.

This clonotype was counted ten times or more. The genes are TRBV7-8 and TRBJ2-3, with D possibly being TRBD1 or TRBD2 (6 bases each). The CDR3 extends over 14 amino acids. Germline V CDR1 and CDR2: SGHVS, FQNEAQ. V was trimmed by 5 bases and J by 4 bases, leaving 13 bases between them. The CDR3 bases are TGTGCCAGCAGCCAAAACGGGGGCCCAGATACGCAGTATTTT. The encoded protein is CASSQNGGPDTQYF.

This clonotype has just a few counts. The V and J genes are TRBV5-1 and TRBJ1-1, with 8 bases identical to TRBD1. The V segment lost 7 bases and the J segment 8 bases; nucleotides outside the gene matches: 10. This CDR3 is built from 13 residues. Germline loops: CDR1 SGHRS, CDR2 YFSETQ. The CDR3 loop is CASRSFGTGEAFF. In nucleotides, the CDR3 is TGCGCCAGCCGAAGTTTTGGGACAGGAGAAGCTTTCTTT. The full variable domain, rest sourced from reference TRBV5-1 and TRBJ1-1, is KAGVTQTPRYLIKTRGQQVTLSCSPISGHRSVSWYQQTPGQGLQFLFEYFSETQRNKGNFPGRFSGRQFSNSRSEMNVSTLELGDSALYLCASRSFGTGEAFFGQGTRLTVV.